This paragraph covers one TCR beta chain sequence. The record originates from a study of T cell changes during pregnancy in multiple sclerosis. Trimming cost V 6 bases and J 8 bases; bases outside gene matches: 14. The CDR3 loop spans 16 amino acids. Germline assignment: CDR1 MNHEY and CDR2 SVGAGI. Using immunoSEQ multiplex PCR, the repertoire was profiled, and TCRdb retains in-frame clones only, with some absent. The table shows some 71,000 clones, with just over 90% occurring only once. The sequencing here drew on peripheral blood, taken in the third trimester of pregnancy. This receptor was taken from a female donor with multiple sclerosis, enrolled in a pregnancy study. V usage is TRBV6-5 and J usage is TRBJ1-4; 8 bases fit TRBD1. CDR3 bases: TGTGCCAGCAGCTACACCAGGGGGCGTGGGGGAGAAAAACTGTTTTTT. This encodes CASSYTRGRGGEKLFF.